The T cell receptor beta chain described here comes from a study of T cells in Graves' hyperthyroidism and ophthalmopathy. Regions amplified from RNA transcripts were the TCR beta CDR3 regions. A first-round RT-PCR of the TCR CDR3 used the HTBI primer set. TCRdb reprocessed the multiplex PCR reads with MiXCR, giving one entry per CDR3 protein. The repertoire holds 390,000 or so distinct CDR3 sequences, with approximately 15% as singletons. This clonotype appeared many times. Ophthalmopathy patients had Clinical Activity Score at least 3, NOSPECS grade at least 4, duration under 3 months. The CDR3 covers 16 residues. The V and J ends lost 5 bases and 3 bases respectively, with 16 bases between them. Germline V lookup: CDR1 SEHNR, CDR2 FQNEAQ (reference sequence).

The TCR originated in a man aged 18 to 30 with Graves' ophthalmopathy. Sequenced input: blood. This rearrangement joins TRBV7-9 to TRBJ2-2; D is possibly TRBD1 or TRBD2 (5 bases each). CDR3 in DNA: TGTGCCAGCAGCCTCGGACCTTTGGGGGACACCGGGGAGCTGTTTTTT. Encoded protein: CASSLGPLGDTGELFF.